A single sample is the source of the 28 T cell receptor beta chains below, sequenced in a study of T cells after yellow fever vaccination. TCRdb reprocessed the 5' RACE reads with MiXCR, giving one entry per CDR3 protein. The sample yields roughly 110,000 distinct CDR3 sequences, roughly 8.9% seen once. The sample consisted of CD8+ T cells sorted from PBMCs, taken 45 days after the yellow fever booster vaccination. The receptor set was obtained from a man aged 25 to 40 who received the YFV17D yellow fever vaccine.

In this sample, this clonotype turned up many times. The rearrangement joins TRBV10-2 to TRBJ2-3; D is unresolved. Germline V lookup: CDR1 WSHSY, CDR2 SAAADI. This CDR3 comprises 16 residues. The ends were cut back, 3 bases at V and 4 bases at J, with 17 bases in the middle. Here the CDR3 reads CASSEVGPKASDTQYF. The CDR3 DNA reads TGCGCCAGCAGTGAAGTTGGGCCCAAAGCGTCAGATACGCAGTATTTT.

The CDR3 region is CSAKDTNTGELFF. CDR3 nucleotides: TGCAGTGCTAAAGACACGAACACCGGGGAGCTGTTTTTT. The chain couples TRBV20-1 to TRBJ2-2; D gene uncertain. V was pared by 4 bases and J by 0 bases, with 6 bases between. Germline V gives CDR1 DFQATT, CDR2 SNEGSKA (reference sequence). This CDR3 region has 13 residues.

This clonotype was recorded many times. J is TRBJ2-1 and V is TRBV7-2; no firm D call. The CDR3 consists of 19 residues. With 2 bases removed from V and 0 bases from J, the gap between germline ends came to 20 bases. Looked up from germline, CDR1 is SGHTA and CDR2 is FQGNSA. The CDR3 bases are TGTGCCAGCAGCTTAAACTCCTTTTGGTCAGGCAGCTCCTACAATGAGCAGTTCTTC. Protein product: CASSLNSFWSGSSYNEQFF.

V usage is TRBV27 and J usage is TRBJ2-3, with 7 bases that match TRBD2. CDR3 length: 17 residues. The germline V gene has CDR1 MNHEY and CDR2 SMNVEV (reference sequence). V lost 6 bases and J lost 5; bases outside the gene matches: 17. CDR3 nucleotide sequence: TGTGCCAGCAGGTCCCTTCCGACTAGCCCTGTGCTAGATACGCAGTATTTT. Amino acids: CASRSLPTSPVLDTQYF.

This chain joins TRBV5-5 and TRBJ2-7; D unresolved. The ends were cut back, 1 base at V and 1 base at J, with 9 bases in the middle. The germline V gene has CDR1 SGHKS and CDR2 YYEKEE (reference sequence). This CDR3 has 14 residues. This chain's CDR3 is CASSLIITSYEQYF. In DNA, the CDR3 is TGTGCCAGCAGCTTGATAATCACTTCCTACGAGCAGTACTTC.

This clonotype was seen ten or more times. This rearrangement joins TRBV11-2 to TRBJ2-1, with D unresolved. Deletions cut 3 bases from V and 4 bases from J, with 16 bases between. Germline loops: CDR1 SGHAT, CDR2 FQNNGV. The CDR3 length is 16 residues. The CDR3 region is CASSLLLSGVYNEQFF. CDR3 DNA: TGTGCCAGCAGCTTGCTCCTGTCTGGGGTATACAATGAGCAGTTCTTC.

This clonotype was detected many times. V and J are TRBV15 and TRBJ2-7; 8 bases are a match to TRBD2. With V trimmed by 9 bases and J by 4 bases, 11 bases remained unmatched. CDR1 is LNHNV and CDR2 is YYDKDF in the germline V gene (reference sequence). The CDR3 sequence is 14 residues long. For the CDR3, the DNA is TGTGCCACTGGGACTAGTACTAGCTCTTACGAGCAGTACTTC. This gives the protein CATGTSTSSYEQYF.

The J gene is TRBJ2-7, the V gene TRBV9; TRBD2 aligns across 10 bases. This CDR3 is 14 amino acids long. Germline V lookup: CDR1 SGDLS, CDR2 YYNGEE. Trimming removed 2 bases from V and 7 bases from J; junction bases left unmatched: 6. The CDR3 here is CASSVSGRVGEQYF. CDR3 bases: TGTGCCAGCAGCGTCAGCGGGAGGGTAGGGGAGCAGTACTTC.

This clonotype came up many times. The V gene is TRBV7-2, the J gene TRBJ2-2; the D is unclear. V was shortened by 3 bases and J by 7 bases, with 6 bases between the two germline ends. CDR3 length: 12 amino acids. Germline lookup yields CDR1 SGHTA and CDR2 FQGNSA. CDR3 nucleotide sequence: TGTGCCAGCAGCTTTTTGGGCGGGGAGCTGTTTTTT. It translates to CASSFLGGELFF.

This clonotype occurred many times. This sequence joins TRBV5-6 and TRBJ2-7; 9 bases fit TRBD1. CDR3 length: 14 residues. Germline V gives CDR1 SGHDT, CDR2 YYEEEE. V was clipped by 2 bases and J by 4 bases; unmatched bases: 4. CDR3 in DNA: TGTGCCAGCAGCTTCCGGGGACAGGGATACGAGCAGTACTTC. Residues: CASSFRGQGYEQYF.

This clonotype was detected ten times or more. The rearrangement joins TRBV5-4 to TRBJ2-2, with 9 bases matching TRBD2. Unmatched junction bases numbered 4, after V lost 0 bases and J lost 4 bases. This CDR3 has 16 residues. CDR1 SGHNT and CDR2 YYREEE come from the germline V gene (reference sequence). This chain's CDR3 is CASSLVAGVGTGELFF. The CDR3 DNA is TGTGCCAGCAGCTTGGTAGCGGGAGTAGGCACCGGGGAGCTGTTTTTT.

With regard to this clonotype: Being one base from a much bigger clone, this may be a read error. The rearrangement joins TRBV4-3 to TRBJ2-7; 8 nucleotides match TRBD2. The CDR3 runs 14 residues. The J segment lost 4 bases and the V segment lost 2 bases, leaving 4 bases of the junction unmatched. The germline V gene has CDR1 LGHNA and CDR2 YSLEER. CDR3 in amino acids: CASSQISGGYEQYF. The CDR3 DNA sequence: TGCGCCAGCAGCCAAATATCGGGGGGGTACGAGCAGTACTTC.

At least ten counts were recorded for this clonotype. In DNA form, the CDR3 reads TGTGCCAGCAGTCTAGTGGGGCACAATGAGCAGTTCTTC. It yields the protein CASSLVGHNEQFF. V and J are TRBV12-3 or TRBV12-4 and TRBJ2-1; D is perhaps TRBD1 (5 bases). V lost 5 bases to trimming and J lost 5 bases, with 10 bases between them. This CDR3 region has 13 residues.

This clonotype was detected ten times or more. The rearrangement joins TRBV6-2 or TRBV6-3 to TRBJ2-6, with 7 positions matching TRBD1. V gave up 9 bases and J gave up 2 bases; unmatched junction bases: 13. The CDR3 runs 17 residues. Germline CDR1 reads MNHEY; CDR2 reads SVGEGT. The CDR3 DNA reads as TGTGCCAGAAGAACAGGGGTTTTAAAGGCTGGGGCCAACGTCCTGACTTTC. This gives the protein CARRTGVLKAGANVLTF.

The chain has TRBV3-1 and TRBJ2-7, with D tentatively TRBD1 (5 bases). Trimming took 0 bases from V and 1 from J, leaving 7 bases between them. Germline assignment: CDR1 LGHDT and CDR2 YNNKEL (reference sequence). This CDR3 comprises 14 residues. DNA of the CDR3: TGTGCCAGCAGCCAAGAGACAGTTTCCTACGAGCAGTACTTC. Encoded protein: CASSQETVSYEQYF.

The sample holds a few counts of this clonotype. CDR3 DNA sequence: TGTGCCAGCAGTGAAGTGGGACTAGCAGATTACAATGAGCAGTTCTTC. It yields the protein CASSEVGLADYNEQFF. This sequence joins TRBV6-1 and TRBJ2-1, with 9 bases that match TRBD2. Germline CDR1 reads MNHNS; CDR2 reads SASEGT. J was trimmed by 4 bases and V by 1 base; bases with no gene match: 5. There are 16 residues in the CDR3.

This clonotype was seen ten or more times. The chain combines TRBV25-1 with TRBJ2-5; 9 nucleotides line up with TRBD1. Germline trimming cut 6 bases from V and 0 bases from J; bases unmatched to any gene: 5. There are 15 residues in the CDR3. CDR1 is MGHDK, CDR2 SYGVNS, per germline. The CDR3 protein is CASRPGTGYQETQYF. CDR3 sequence (DNA): TGTGCCAGCAGACCCGGGACAGGGTACCAAGAGACCCAGTACTTC. The entire variable domain, with the rest obtained from reference TRBV25-1 and TRBJ2-5, is as follows: EADIYQTPRYLVIGTGKKITLECSQTMGHDKMYWYQQDPGMELHLIHYSYGVNSTEKGDLSSESTVSRIRTEHFPLTLESARPSHTSQYLCASRPGTGYQETQYFGPGTRLLVL.

This clonotype has a count of ten or more. The rearrangement joins TRBV20-1 to TRBJ2-3; 11 bases are a match to TRBD2. CDR1 is DFQATT, CDR2 SNEGSKA, per germline (reference sequence). Trimming cost V 6 bases and J 1 base; bases outside gene matches: 12. The CDR3 length is 17 residues. For the CDR3, the DNA is TGCAGTGCCCCCGCGGGGACTAGCGGATCAGGCACAGATACGCAGTATTTT. Amino acids: CSAPAGTSGSGTDTQYF.

This clonotype has more than one count but fewer than ten. The chain recombines TRBV4-3 with TRBJ1-1; D remains ambiguous. The CDR3 loop spans 14 amino acids. Trimming shortened V by 7 bases and J by 1 base, and 13 bases separated the two germline ends. Looked up from germline, CDR1 is LGHNA and CDR2 is YSLEER. DNA for the CDR3: TGCGCCAGCACCAACTTAAGACAGAACACTGAAGCTTTCTTT. It translates to CASTNLRQNTEAFF.

Turning to this clonotype: A single base separates this from a much larger clone, so it may be a read error. The V gene is TRBV7-8, the J gene TRBJ2-3; 10 bases are shared with TRBD2. Germline values: CDR1 SGHVS, CDR2 FQNEAQ. Unmatched junction bases numbered 8, after V lost 1 base and J lost 4 bases. CDR3 length equals 17 residues. CDR3 DNA: TGTGCCAGCAGCTTAGTGGCTAGCGGGAGCAGCGCAGATACGCAGTATTTT. Translated: CASSLVASGSSADTQYF.

This clonotype was counted only a few times. The gene calls are TRBV5-1 and TRBJ2-7, with 7 nucleotides matching TRBD1. Trimming took 4 bases from V and 5 from J; bases not matched to a gene: 15. The V gene's germline CDR1 is SGHRS and CDR2 YFSETQ. This CDR3 is 16 amino acids long. The chain's CDR3 is CASSPPTEGARDEQYF. In DNA form, the CDR3 reads TGCGCCAGCAGCCCTCCTACTGAGGGGGCGCGGGACGAGCAGTACTTC. Filled out from reference TRBV5-1 and TRBJ2-7, the complete variable domain reads KAGVTQTPRYLIKTRGQQVTLSCSPISGHRSVSWYQQTPGQGLQFLFEYFSETQRNKGNFPGRFSGRQFSNSRSEMNVSTLELGDSALYLCASSPPTEGARDEQYFGPGTRLTVT.

This clonotype was picked up many times. This chain connects TRBV5-6 to TRBJ2-3; D ambiguous. Germline CDR1 reads SGHDT; CDR2 reads YYEEEE. Trimming cost V 1 base and J 0 bases, with 15 bases left between them. The length of the CDR3 is 17 residues. CDR3 DNA: TGTGCCAGCAGCTTGTATCCTGCCATGACTAGCACAGATACGCAGTATTTT. Translation: CASSLYPAMTSTDTQYF.

Ten or more counts support this clonotype. The CDR3, as DNA: TGTGCCAGCAGCTTATATGCTAGCGAATACAATGAGCAGTTCTTC. It specifies CASSLYASEYNEQFF. This rearrangement joins TRBV7-8 to TRBJ2-1; tentative D call: TRBD2 (6 bases). CDR1 SGHVS and CDR2 FQNEAQ come from the germline V gene. The CDR3 length is 15 residues. The V gene lost 2 bases and the J gene lost 4 bases, with 12 bases spanning the gap.

Many counts were recorded for this clonotype. The gene calls are TRBV9 and TRBJ2-7, with a weak D call TRBD2 (6 bases). The CDR3 covers 16 residues. With 2 bases removed from V and 1 base from J, the gap between germline ends came to 16 bases. Per the germline V gene, CDR1 is SGDLS and CDR2 is YYNGEE. The CDR3 loop is CASSVSGGVTSYEQYF. The CDR3 DNA follows: TGTGCCAGCAGCGTTTCCGGCGGGGTAACTTCCTACGAGCAGTACTTC.

This clonotype appeared many times. The DNA of the CDR3 is TGCAGTGCTACCTACTTTAGGGGGGCGGATGAGCAGTTCTTC. Translated: CSATYFRGADEQFF. The chain uses TRBV20-1 and TRBJ2-1; tentatively, D is TRBD1 or TRBD2 (6 bases each). The CDR3 contains 14 residues. V shed 4 bases and J shed 8 bases, with 18 bases lying between them. Germline V gene sequence: CDR1 DFQATT, CDR2 SNEGSKA (reference sequence).

This clonotype appeared many times. The chain has TRBV6-2 or TRBV6-3 and TRBJ2-1; 12 bases line up with TRBD2. The ends lost 2 bases at V and 5 bases at J; junction bases unmatched: 4. The CDR3 is 16 residues long. CDR1 MNHEY and CDR2 SVGEGT come from the germline V gene. This CDR3 is CASSYGTSGRHNEQFF. DNA for the CDR3: TGTGCCAGCAGTTACGGAACTAGCGGGAGGCACAATGAGCAGTTCTTC.

This clonotype was recorded at least ten times. The chain joins TRBV15 to TRBJ2-1; 11 nucleotides align to TRBD1. Germline assignment: CDR1 LNHNV and CDR2 YYDKDF (reference sequence). The CDR3 is made up of 15 amino acids. V was clipped by 3 bases and J by 7 bases; unmatched bases: 5. CDR3 residues: CATSSWDRGENEQFF. Written as DNA, the CDR3 is TGTGCCACCAGCAGTTGGGACAGGGGGGAGAATGAGCAGTTCTTC.

As to this clonotype: Mismatch with germline at one junction end may stem from a read error. The chain joins TRBV19 to TRBJ2-3; 8 bases match TRBD1. CDR3 length: 12 amino acids. Germline CDR1 is LNHDA and CDR2 is SQIVND (reference sequence). CDR3 residues: CASSITGQGTNF. The CDR3 DNA reads as TGTGCCAGTAGTATCACCGGACAGGGTACGAATTTT.